This TCR beta chain appears in the sequencing data of a study of T cell changes during pregnancy in multiple sclerosis. CDR3 size: 15 residues. V shed 0 bases and J 6 bases; nucleotides not matched to a gene: 1. CDR1 is SGHRS and CDR2 is YFSETQ in the germline V gene. Data came from immunoSEQ multiplex PCR; TCRdb stores just in-frame clones and leaves some out. Among tens of thousands of clones listed, about 92% were seen once. The chain carries TRBV5-1 and TRBJ2-7; 15 bases map to TRBD2. The receptor was derived from a female donor with multiple sclerosis, enrolled in a pregnancy study. Sequences were derived from CD4+ T cells from peripheral blood mononuclear cells, sampled in the third trimester of pregnancy. For the CDR3, the DNA is TGCGCCAGCAGCTTGGTGGGACTAGCGGGAGGCGAGCAGTACTTC. This gives the protein CASSLVGLAGGEQYF.